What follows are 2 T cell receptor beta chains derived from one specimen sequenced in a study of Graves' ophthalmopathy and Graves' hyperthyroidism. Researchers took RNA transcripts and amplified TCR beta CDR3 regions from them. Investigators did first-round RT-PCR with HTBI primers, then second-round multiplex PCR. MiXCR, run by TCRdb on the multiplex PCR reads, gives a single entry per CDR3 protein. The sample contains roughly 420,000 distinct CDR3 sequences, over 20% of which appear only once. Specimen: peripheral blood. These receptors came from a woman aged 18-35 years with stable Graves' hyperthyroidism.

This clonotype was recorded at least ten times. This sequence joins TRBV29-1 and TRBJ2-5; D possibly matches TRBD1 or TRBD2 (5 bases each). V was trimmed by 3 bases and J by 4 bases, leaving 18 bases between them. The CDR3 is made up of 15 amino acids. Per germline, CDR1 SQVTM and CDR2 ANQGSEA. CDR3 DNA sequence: TGCAGCGTTGAGGGGCCTTTGGGGGTAGGAGAGACCCAGTACTTC. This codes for CSVEGPLGVGETQYF.

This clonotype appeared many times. CDR3 sequence: CASSPTGQIYNSPLHF. Here the CDR3 DNA reads TGCGCCAGCAGCCCGACGGGACAGATCTATAATTCACCCCTCCACTTT. The rearrangement joins TRBV5-1 to TRBJ1-6, with TRBD1 matching over 7 bases. The CDR3 extends over 16 amino acids. Germline CDR1 reads SGHRS; CDR2 reads YFSETQ. The junction had 7 bases not matched to a gene; V was cut back by 4 bases and J by 3 bases.